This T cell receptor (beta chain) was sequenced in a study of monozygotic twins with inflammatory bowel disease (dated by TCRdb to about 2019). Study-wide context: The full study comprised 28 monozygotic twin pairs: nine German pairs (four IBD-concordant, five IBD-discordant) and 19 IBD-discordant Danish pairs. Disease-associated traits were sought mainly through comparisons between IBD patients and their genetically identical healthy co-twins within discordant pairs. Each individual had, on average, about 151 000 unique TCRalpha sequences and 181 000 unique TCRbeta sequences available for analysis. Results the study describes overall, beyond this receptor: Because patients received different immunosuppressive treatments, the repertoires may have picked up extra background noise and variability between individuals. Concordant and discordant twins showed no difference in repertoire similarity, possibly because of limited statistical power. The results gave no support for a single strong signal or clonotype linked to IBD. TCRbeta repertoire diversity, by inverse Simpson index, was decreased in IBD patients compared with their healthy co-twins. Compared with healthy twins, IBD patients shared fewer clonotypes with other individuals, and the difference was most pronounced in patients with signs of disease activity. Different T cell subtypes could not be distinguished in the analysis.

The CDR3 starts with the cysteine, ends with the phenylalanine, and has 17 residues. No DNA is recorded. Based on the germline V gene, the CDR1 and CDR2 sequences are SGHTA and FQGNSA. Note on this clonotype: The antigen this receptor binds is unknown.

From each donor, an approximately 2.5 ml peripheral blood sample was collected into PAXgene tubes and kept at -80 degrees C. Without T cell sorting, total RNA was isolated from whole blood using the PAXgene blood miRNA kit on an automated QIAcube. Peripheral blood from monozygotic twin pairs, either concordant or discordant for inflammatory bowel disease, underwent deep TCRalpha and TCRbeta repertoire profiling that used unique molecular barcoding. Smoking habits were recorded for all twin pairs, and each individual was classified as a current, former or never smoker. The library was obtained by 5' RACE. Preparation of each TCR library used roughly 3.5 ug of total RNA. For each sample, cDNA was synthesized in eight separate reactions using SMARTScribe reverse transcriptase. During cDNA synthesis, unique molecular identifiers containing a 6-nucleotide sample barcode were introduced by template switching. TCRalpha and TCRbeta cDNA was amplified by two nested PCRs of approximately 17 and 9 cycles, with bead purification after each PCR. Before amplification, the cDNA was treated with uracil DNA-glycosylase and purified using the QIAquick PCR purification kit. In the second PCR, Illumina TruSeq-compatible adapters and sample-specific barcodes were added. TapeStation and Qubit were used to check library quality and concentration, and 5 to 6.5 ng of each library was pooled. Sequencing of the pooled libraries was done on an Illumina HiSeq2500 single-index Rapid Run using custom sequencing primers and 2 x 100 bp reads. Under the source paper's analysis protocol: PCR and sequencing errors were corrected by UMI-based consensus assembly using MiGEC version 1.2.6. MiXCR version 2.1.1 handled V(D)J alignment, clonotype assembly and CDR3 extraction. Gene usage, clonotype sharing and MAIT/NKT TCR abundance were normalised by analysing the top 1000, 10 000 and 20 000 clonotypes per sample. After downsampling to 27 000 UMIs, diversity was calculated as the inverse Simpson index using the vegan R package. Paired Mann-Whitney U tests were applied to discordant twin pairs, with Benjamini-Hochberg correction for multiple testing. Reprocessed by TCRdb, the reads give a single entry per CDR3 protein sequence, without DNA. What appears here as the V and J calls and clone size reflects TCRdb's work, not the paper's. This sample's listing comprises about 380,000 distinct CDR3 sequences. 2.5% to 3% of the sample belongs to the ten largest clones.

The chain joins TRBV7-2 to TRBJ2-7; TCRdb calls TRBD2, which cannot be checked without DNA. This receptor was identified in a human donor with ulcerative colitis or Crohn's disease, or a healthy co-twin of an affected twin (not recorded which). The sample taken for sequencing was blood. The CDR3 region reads CASSLAKTSGPSYEQYF.